The clone carrying this T cell receptor beta chain was seen at least ten times. Its matching antigen is unknown. The use of a sample-barcoded 5' primer and a J-beta primer mix characterized a second PCR of about 7 to 12 cycles. TCRdb fed the 5' RACE reads into MiXCR, producing one record per CDR3 protein. The repertoire holds around 1,500,000 distinct CDR3 sequences, with about 43% as singletons. This sample stems from a study of blood T cells in healthy people across ages. Study-wide background: When template switching was applied, about one barcoded beta molecule was captured per two T cells. Whole-study results and caveats: Changes in expanded clonotypes were possibly confounded, as the CMV status of donors was unknown.

Donor samples were obtained from healthy Caucasian individuals from Russia, aged about 6 to 100. V shed 3 bases and J shed 4 bases, with 12 bases lying between them. The CDR3 spans 15 residues. Germline V gene data show CDR1 as ENHRY and CDR2 as SYGVKD. This receptor was identified in a woman under 30 in good health. The specimen sequenced was blood. The chain uses TRBV10-3 and TRBJ2-2; D may match TRBD1 or TRBD2 (5 bases each). The CDR3 reads CAISDHGTTTGELFF. DNA for the CDR3: TGTGCCATCAGTGACCACGGGACGACCACCGGGGAGCTGTTTTTT.